The source of this T cell receptor beta chain is a study of human T cells and chemical hapten exposure. For the study at large: The study sensitized with 2% DPC on a 2 cm by 2 cm patch of upper inner arm skin. All patients underwent weekly scalp dosing with diphenylcyclopropenone for the full roughly 24-week study.

In the library, unique molecular identifiers were attached to individual cDNA molecules. TCRdb reprocessed the RACE reads with MiXCR, giving one entry per CDR3 protein. This sample yields about 380,000 distinct CDR3 sequences, of which approximately 5.1% are seen a single time; roughly 2.6% belongs to the top ten. Time point in this sample: pre-sensitization, week 0. Regarding treatment: therapeutic diphenylcyclopropenone sensitization with weekly scalp DPC. CDR3 length: 13 residues. CDR1 is GTSNPN, CDR2 SVGIG, per germline (reference sequence). Details on this clonotype: This clone may be a read error of a much larger clone one base away.

This specimen was whole blood, taken in connection with sensitization to the hapten diphenylcyclopropenone (DPC). This TCR came from a woman aged 45-65 years with alopecia areata. Some clones in this sample may be carry-over from other donors' samples. The rearrangement links TRBV30 to TRBJ1-5; D uncertain. CDR3 region: CAWAAGGKQPQHF. CDR3 DNA: TGTGCCTGGGCCGCGGGAGGCAAACAGCCCCAGCATTTT.